The clone carrying this T cell receptor beta chain occurred many times. The J segment lost 2 bases and the V segment lost 9 bases, leaving 7 bases of the junction unmatched. This CDR3 has 15 amino acids. Germline lookup yields CDR1 LNHNV and CDR2 YYDKDF (reference sequence). TCR beta CDR3 region amplification was performed from RNA transcripts. Carried out on the TCR CDR3, a first-round RT-PCR used the HTBI primer set. TCRdb re-called the multiplex PCR reads with MiXCR, one entry per CDR3 protein. The table records over 200,000 distinct CDR3 sequences, roughly 18% of them present only once. The data were taken from a study of T cells in Graves' hyperthyroidism and ophthalmopathy. The patients, who ranged from 18 to 65 in age, presented with newly diagnosed hyperthyroidism lasting under 2 months.

Sequencing was performed on blood. The rearrangement joins TRBV15 to TRBJ2-3, with 11 bases identical to TRBD1. This TCR came from a man between 40 and 49 years old with Graves' hyperthyroidism. The CDR3 reads CATKPGQGVTDTQYF. The CDR3 DNA reads as TGTGCCACTAAACCGGGACAGGGGGTCACAGATACGCAGTATTTT. Full variable domain (remainder filled in from reference TRBV15 and TRBJ2-3): DAMVIQNPRYQVTQFGKPVTLSCSQTLNHNVMYWYQQKSSQAPKLLFHYYDKDFNNEADTPDNFQSRRPNTSFCFLDIRSPGLGDTAMYLCATKPGQGVTDTQYFGPGTRLTVL.